These 2 T cell receptor beta chains came from one sample sequenced in a study of T cell responses to AZD1222 COVID-19 vaccine. Produced via immunoSEQ multiplex PCR; TCRdb's table is partial and in-frame only. This sample yields some 86,000 clones, of which 88% are seen a single time; about 7% belongs to the top ten. The specimen was peripheral blood, collected 28 days after the second AZD1222 dose. The source is an adult who received the AZD1222 COVID-19 vaccine.

This sequence joins TRBV4-3 and TRBJ2-7; 8 positions agree with TRBD2. V trimming: 0 bases; J trimming: 3 bases; junction bases outside the gene matches: 7. The germline V gene encodes CDR1 LGHNA and CDR2 YSLEER. The CDR3 contains 16 residues. This CDR3 is CASSQEYGRAIYEQYF. The CDR3 DNA reads TGCGCCAGCAGCCAAGAGTACGGGAGGGCGATCTACGAGCAGTACTTC.

This rearrangement joins TRBV24-1 to TRBJ1-2; weak D call: TRBD1 (6 bases). CDR3 size: 14 residues. CDR1 and CDR2 from the germline V gene are KGHDR and SFDVKD. V lost 2 bases, J lost 8 bases, and 14 bases lay in between. CDR3: CATSDYGRGSGYTF. The CDR3 DNA follows: TGTGCCACCAGTGATTACGGCAGGGGTAGCGGCTACACCTTC.